Below, 8 T cell receptor beta chains from the same sample are listed, as sequenced in a study of blood T cell repertoires in COVID-19. Measured with immunoSEQ multiplex PCR; TCRdb has only the in-frame clones, and not every one. The profile shows about 130,000 clones, roughly 86% of them singletons. The sample comprised peripheral blood. The source is a woman aged 70-85 years with COVID-19, enrolled during active disease.

This clone showed up just once. The rearrangement joins TRBV5-1 to TRBJ1-2; D is perhaps TRBD1 (6 bases). Germline assignment: CDR1 SGHRS and CDR2 YFSETQ. V was cut by 2 bases and J by 6 bases, with 20 bases left in between. The CDR3 covers 16 residues. The CDR3: CASSFLGRGYGDGYTF. The CDR3, as DNA: TGCGCCAGCAGCTTCCTTGGCAGGGGTTACGGGGATGGCTACACCTTC.

V usage is TRBV3-1 (or the pseudogene TRBV3-2) and J usage is TRBJ2-1; D is ambiguous. Germline V CDR1 and CDR2: LGHDT, YNNKEL (reference sequence). The length of the CDR3 is 14 residues. V shed 1 base and J shed 8 bases, with 12 bases lying between them. For the CDR3, the DNA is TGTGCCAGCAGCCAAGTTTTAGATCCCGATGAGCAGTTCTTC. Amino acids: CASSQVLDPDEQFF.

The chain links TRBV5-1 to TRBJ1-1; D gene ambiguous. V was pared by 0 bases and J by 2 bases, with 8 bases between. Germline V gives CDR1 SGHRS, CDR2 YFSETQ. The CDR3 sequence is 14 residues long. The CDR3 DNA reads TGCGCCAGCAGCTTGGAGCCGGGTAACACTGAAGCTTTCTTT. Translated, it gives CASSLEPGNTEAFF.

This rearrangement joins TRBV2 to TRBJ1-6, with TRBD1 as a possible D gene (6 bases). The CDR3 sequence is 16 residues long. Germline values: CDR1 SNHLY, CDR2 FYNNEI. Trimming took 2 bases from V and 4 from J, leaving 12 bases between them. DNA of the CDR3: TGTGCCAGCAGTGAACCTGGACAGAAATATAATTCACCCCTCCACTTT. Translation: CASSEPGQKYNSPLHF.

Comments on this clone: The sample contains more than one DNA sequence encoding this CDR3. The gene calls are TRBV12-3 or TRBV12-4 and TRBJ1-2; weak D call: TRBD1 (5 bases). Trimming pared 5 bases from V and 3 bases from J, leaving 10 bases between. The CDR3 covers 13 residues. The DNA of the CDR3 is TGTGCCAGCAGTCCAGGGCAGGACTATGGCTACACCTTC. This sequence encodes CASSPGQDYGYTF.

The chain couples TRBV2 to TRBJ2-7, with D hard to call. The germline gives CDR1 SNHLY, CDR2 FYNNEI. The ends were cut back, 8 bases at V and 7 bases at J, with 9 bases in the middle. The CDR3 is 10 residues long. The DNA of the CDR3 is TGTGCCAGCTCCGGGTGGGAGCAGTACTTC. Amino acid sequence: CASSGWEQYF.

The chain is built from TRBV28 and TRBJ1-5, with D perhaps matching TRBD1 (6 bases). The CDR3 runs 16 residues. Germline V gene data show CDR1 as MDHEN and CDR2 as SYDVKM. Trimming left V 5 bases short and J 4 bases short, with 18 bases between. The CDR3 sequence: CASSDTSGQFNQPQHF. The CDR3 DNA reads TGTGCCAGCAGTGACACGTCTGGACAGTTTAATCAGCCCCAGCATTTT.

The chain employs TRBV7-9 and TRBJ2-3; TRBD2 aligns across 12 bases. Germline V gene data show CDR1 as SEHNR and CDR2 as FQNEAQ (reference sequence). The J segment lost 6 bases and the V segment lost 5 bases, leaving 9 bases of the junction unmatched. The CDR3 is 16 residues long. The CDR3 loop reads CASSIGLAGNGDTQYF. Written as DNA, the CDR3 is TGTGCCAGCAGCATTGGACTAGCGGGGAATGGTGATACGCAGTATTTT.